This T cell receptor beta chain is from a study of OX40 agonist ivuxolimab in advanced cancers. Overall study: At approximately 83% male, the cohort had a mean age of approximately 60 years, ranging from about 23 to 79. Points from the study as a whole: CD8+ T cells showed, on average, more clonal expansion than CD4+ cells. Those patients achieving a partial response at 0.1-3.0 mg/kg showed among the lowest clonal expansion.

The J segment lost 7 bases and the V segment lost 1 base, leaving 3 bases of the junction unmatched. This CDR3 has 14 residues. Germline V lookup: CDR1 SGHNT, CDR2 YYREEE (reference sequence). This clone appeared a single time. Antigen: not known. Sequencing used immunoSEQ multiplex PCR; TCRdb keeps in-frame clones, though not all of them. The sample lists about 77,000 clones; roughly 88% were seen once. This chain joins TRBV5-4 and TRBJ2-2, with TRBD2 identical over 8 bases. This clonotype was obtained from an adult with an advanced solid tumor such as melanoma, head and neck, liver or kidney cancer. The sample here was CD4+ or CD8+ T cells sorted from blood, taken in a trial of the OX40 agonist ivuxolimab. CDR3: CASSLKREYGELFF. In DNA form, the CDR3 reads TGTGCCAGCAGCTTGAAGCGGGAGTACGGGGAGCTGTTTTTT. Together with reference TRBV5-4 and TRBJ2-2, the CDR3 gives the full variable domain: ETGVTQSPTHLIKTRGQQVTLRCSSQSGHNTVSWYQQALGQGPQFIFQYYREEENGRGNFPPRFSGLQFPNYSSELNVNALELDDSALYLCASSLKREYGELFFGEGSRLTVL.